The 29 T cell receptor beta chains below all came from one sample that was sequenced in a study of HIV-infected children after antiretroviral therapy interruption. The TCR library was built from RNA with a 3' RACE protocol and unique molecular identifiers. Each CDR3 protein is one row after TCRdb ran MiXCR on the 3' RACE reads. The data show 40,000 to 55,000 distinct CDR3 sequences, with around 4% seen just once and approximately 0.7% held by the top ten. The sample's treatment: PENTA 11 planned treatment interruption arm or continuous ART arm. The sequenced sample was CD45RA+ CD4+ T cells from PBMCs, pooled from several time points, obtained from a donor given antiretroviral therapy, either interrupted or continuous. Subset defined: naive CD4+ CD45RA+ CD45RO- T cells. Receptor source: a pool of human donors with HIV.

This clonotype was seen at least ten times. The chain combines TRBV28 with TRBJ1-2, with D possibly matching TRBD1 (5 bases). Germline values: CDR1 MDHEN, CDR2 SYDVKM. Trimming left V 4 bases short and J 10 bases short, with 19 bases between. The CDR3 extends over 14 amino acids. The CDR3 is CASSSGTEPFSYTF. The DNA of the CDR3 is TGTGCCAGCAGTTCCGGGACTGAGCCTTTCTCCTACACCTTC.

Here the CDR3 DNA reads TGTGCCAGCAGTTCAAGGCCGGGACACCTTAATCAGCCCCAGCATTTT. Translation: CASSSRPGHLNQPQHF. The chain has TRBV28 and TRBJ1-5, with D possibly TRBD1 on 6 matching bases. Trimming took off 4 bases at V and 4 bases at J, with 17 bases between the two ends. Germline CDR1 MDHEN, CDR2 SYDVKM. The CDR3 is made up of 16 amino acids.

This clonotype was detected many times. This chain connects TRBV4-2 to TRBJ2-1; a possible D gene is TRBD2 (5 bases). Trimming removed 0 bases from V and 10 bases from J, with 10 bases in between. This CDR3 region has 13 residues. Germline V lookup: CDR1 LGHNA, CDR2 YNFKEQ. The CDR3 is CASSQDPADEQFF. CDR3 bases: TGTGCCAGCAGCCAAGACCCAGCGGACGAGCAGTTCTTC.

At least ten counts were recorded for this clonotype. The chain recombines TRBV28 with TRBJ2-7; D is possibly TRBD2 (6 bases). Trimming shortened V by 6 bases and J by 2 bases, and 17 bases separated the two germline ends. Germline values: CDR1 MDHEN, CDR2 SYDVKM. The CDR3 has 15 amino acids. The CDR3 loop reads CASRSAWDSPYEQYF. CDR3 sequence (DNA): TGTGCCAGCAGGAGCGCCTGGGACTCCCCCTACGAGCAGTACTTC.

This clonotype has at least ten counts. The CDR3 DNA reads TGCAGTGCTAGAGTCCCGTACTCCTACGAGCAGTACTTC. Its translation is CSARVPYSYEQYF. This chain connects TRBV20-1 to TRBJ2-7; D remains unclear. Germline V gene lookup returns CDR1 DFQATT and CDR2 SNEGSKA (reference sequence). Trimming removed 1 base at V and 0 bases at J, with 7 bases between. CDR3 length: 13 amino acids.

This clonotype showed up many times. The chain combines TRBV24-1 with TRBJ2-2; D might be TRBD1 or TRBD2, each matching 5 bases. V was shortened by 4 bases and J by 5 bases, with 16 bases between the two germline ends. The CDR3 length is 16 residues. Germline CDR1 reads KGHDR; CDR2 reads SFDVKD. CDR3 residues: CATSDHGTTKTGELFF. The CDR3 nucleotides read TGTGCCACCAGTGACCACGGGACCACCAAGACCGGGGAGCTGTTTTTT.

The chain has TRBV15 and TRBJ2-7; D gene unclear. From germline, CDR1 is LNHNV and CDR2 YYDKDF (reference sequence). The CDR3 contains 15 residues. The V and J ends lost 0 bases and 0 bases respectively, with 9 bases between them. For the CDR3, the DNA is TGTGCCACCAGCAGAGATCAGGCAGTCTCCTACGAGCAGTACTTC. This encodes CATSRDQAVSYEQYF.

In its sample, this clonotype was seen many times. The DNA for the CDR3 is TGTGCCAGCAGTCCATCGGACAGGGACGAGCAGTACTTC. The encoded protein is CASSPSDRDEQYF. The chain joins TRBV28 to TRBJ2-7, with 8 bases identical to TRBD1. The CDR3 length is 13 residues. With V trimmed by 5 bases and J by 5 bases, 5 bases remained unmatched. Germline V CDR1 and CDR2: MDHEN, SYDVKM.

This clonotype occurred many times. The chain combines TRBV11-3 with TRBJ2-3; D ambiguous. V was trimmed by 1 base and J by 5 bases, leaving 7 bases between them. This CDR3 contains 13 residues. Per the germline V gene, CDR1 is SGHNT and CDR2 is YENEEA. CDR3 residues: CASSLGSGDTQYF. Here the CDR3 DNA reads TGTGCCAGCAGCTTAGGGTCAGGAGATACGCAGTATTTT.

V and J are TRBV20-1 and TRBJ2-1; the match to TRBD2 covers 8 bases. CDR1 and CDR2 (germline): DFQATT, SNEGSKA (reference sequence). CDR3 length: 16 amino acids. After removal of 2 bases from V and 0 bases from J, the junction contained 6 bases not matched to a gene. As DNA, the CDR3 is TGCAGTGCTAGAAGAACTAGCGGAAGCTCCTACAATGAGCAGTTCTTC. Protein: CSARRTSGSSYNEQFF.

This clonotype was picked up many times. The V call is TRBV2, the J call TRBJ2-7; a weak D match, TRBD2 (6 bases). Germline CDR1 and CDR2: SNHLY and FYNNEI. V lost 5 bases and J 3 bases, leaving 11 bases between the germline ends. The CDR3 runs 13 residues. The CDR3 DNA reads TGTGCCAGCAGTCGGGACTTTAGCTACGAGCAGTACTTC. Residues: CASSRDFSYEQYF.

There are many counts of this clonotype. The chain combines TRBV14 with TRBJ2-7; 8 bases are a match to TRBD2. CDR3 length equals 16 residues. The J segment lost 2 bases and the V segment lost 0 bases, leaving 6 bases of the junction unmatched. CDR1 and CDR2 from the germline V gene are SGHDN and FVKESK. CDR3 bases: TGTGCCAGCAGCCAAGATCGGGAAGCGGGGGCCTACGAGCAGTACTTC. Protein sequence: CASSQDREAGAYEQYF.

This clonotype has a count of ten or more. The V call is TRBV12-3 or TRBV12-4, the J call TRBJ2-7; D tentatively fits TRBD1 or TRBD2 (5 bases each). This CDR3 has 14 residues. V was trimmed by 7 bases and J by 1 base, leaving 14 bases between them. The CDR3 DNA reads as TGTGCCAGCACTATCGGGACGGCTTCCTACGAGCAGTACTTC. Its translation: CASTIGTASYEQYF.

This clonotype came up many times. This rearrangement joins TRBV12-3 or TRBV12-4 to TRBJ2-7; D ambiguous. Trimming stripped 3 bases from V and 1 base from J, with 4 bases between. The CDR3 consists of 12 residues. The CDR3 sequence: CASSLRSYEQYF. CDR3 in DNA: TGTGCCAGCAGTTTGAGGTCCTACGAGCAGTACTTC.

This clonotype has a count of ten or more. The genes are TRBV7-2 and TRBJ1-2, with D unresolved. Germline CDR1 SGHTA, CDR2 FQGNSA. V was trimmed by 3 bases and J by 6 bases, leaving 20 bases between them. CDR3 size: 16 residues. CDR3 nucleotide sequence: TGTGCCAGCAGCTTGTCGGGAACAGACTATTTGGATGGCTACACCTTC. This gives the protein CASSLSGTDYLDGYTF.

This clonotype was detected many times. The chain combines TRBV12-3 or TRBV12-4 with TRBJ2-3, with D unclear. This CDR3 region has 11 residues. The V end lost 5 bases, the J end lost 10 bases, and 10 bases lay between the germline ends. The CDR3 region is CASSASSPQYF. The CDR3 nucleotides are TGTGCCAGCAGTGCCAGCAGCCCGCAGTATTTT.

This clonotype has at least ten counts. The genes are TRBV6-6 and TRBJ2-5; TRBD2 aligns across 7 bases. The CDR3 covers 14 residues. Per germline, CDR1 MNHNY and CDR2 SVGAGI (reference sequence). V lost 7 bases to trimming and J lost 5 bases; unmatched junction nucleotides: 10. CDR3 protein: CASISEGRGETQYF. In DNA, the CDR3 is TGTGCCAGCATCTCCGAAGGGCGGGGGGAGACCCAGTACTTC.

CDR3 sequence (DNA): TGTGCCATCAGTGACCTCCCGCCCGAGCAGTACTTC. This codes for CAISDLPPEQYF. The chain recombines TRBV10-3 with TRBJ2-7; the D is unclear. V lost 3 bases and J 6 bases, leaving 9 bases between the germline ends. This CDR3 is 12 amino acids long. Germline values: CDR1 ENHRY, CDR2 SYGVKD.

The chain employs TRBV5-1 and TRBJ2-2, with D possibly being TRBD1 (5 bases). This CDR3 comprises 15 residues. The V end lost 3 bases, the J end lost 1 base, and 10 bases lay between the germline ends. The germline V gene encodes CDR1 SGHRS and CDR2 YFSETQ. This chain's CDR3 is CASSWPTENTGELFF. The CDR3 region has the DNA TGCGCCAGCAGCTGGCCGACAGAGAACACCGGGGAGCTGTTTTTT. Supplemented by reference TRBV5-1 and TRBJ2-2, the full variable domain reads KAGVTQTPRYLIKTRGQQVTLSCSPISGHRSVSWYQQTPGQGLQFLFEYFSETQRNKGNFPGRFSGRQFSNSRSEMNVSTLELGDSALYLCASSWPTENTGELFFGEGSRLTVL.

This chain joins TRBV10-3 and TRBJ2-7, with D possibly matching TRBD2 (5 bases). The CDR3 loop spans 15 amino acids. Per germline, CDR1 ENHRY and CDR2 SYGVKD. The V gene lost 2 bases and the J gene lost 2 bases, with 13 bases spanning the gap. This CDR3 reads CAISEEGRPTYEQYF. Written as DNA, the CDR3 is TGTGCCATCAGTGAGGAGGGCAGACCTACCTACGAGCAGTACTTC.

The sample holds many counts of this clonotype. The chain carries TRBV6-1 and TRBJ1-1, with no clear D. The CDR3 runs to 13 residues. Germline V gene lookup returns CDR1 MNHNS and CDR2 SASEGT. V was trimmed by 1 base and J by 4 bases, leaving 7 bases between them. CDR3 sequence reads: CASSEGRSTEAFF. The CDR3 nucleotides read TGTGCCAGCAGTGAAGGGCGAAGCACTGAAGCTTTCTTT.

This clonotype was counted ten times or more. The chain is built from TRBV12-3 or TRBV12-4 and TRBJ1-1, with TRBD1 matching 9 bases. The CDR3 spans 17 residues. Unmatched junction bases numbered 12, after V lost 6 bases and J lost 1 base. The CDR3 sequence: CASSPTGGRVKNTEAFF. DNA for the CDR3: TGTGCCAGCAGCCCGACAGGGGGGAGGGTTAAGAACACTGAAGCTTTCTTT.

The chain links TRBV5-1 to TRBJ2-1; D is unclear. CDR3 length: 13 residues. Germline values: CDR1 SGHRS, CDR2 YFSETQ. The V end lost 2 bases, the J end lost 5 bases, and 8 bases lay between the germline ends. CDR3 protein: CASSFTGNNEQFF. Written as DNA, the CDR3 is TGCGCCAGCAGCTTCACCGGAAACAATGAGCAGTTCTTC.

This clonotype was observed many times. The genes are TRBV4-2 and TRBJ1-1; D is undetermined. CDR1 and CDR2 (germline): LGHNA, YNFKEQ. V was pared by 1 base and J by 6 bases, with 12 bases between. This CDR3 is built from 14 residues. The CDR3 is CASSQATSLAEAFF. The DNA for the CDR3 is TGTGCCAGCAGCCAAGCCACCTCCCTGGCTGAAGCTTTCTTT.

The table lists this clonotype with many counts. The rearrangement links TRBV7-2 to TRBJ2-3; no firm D call. This CDR3 is built from 12 residues. Per the germline V gene, CDR1 is SGHTA and CDR2 is FQGNSA. Trimming stripped 5 bases from V and 1 base from J, with 4 bases between. CDR3 residues: CASSPGTDTQYF. CDR3 nucleotide sequence: TGTGCCAGCAGCCCTGGCACAGATACGCAGTATTTT.

This clonotype was detected many times. The CDR3 nucleotides read TGTGCCAGCAGTTCTAGAGCGGGTTCCAATCAGCCCCAGCATTTT. Residues: CASSSRAGSNQPQHF. The V gene is TRBV27, the J gene TRBJ1-5; D uncertain. The germline V gene encodes CDR1 MNHEY and CDR2 SMNVEV (reference sequence). CDR3 length: 15 residues. The V and J ends lost 4 bases and 3 bases respectively, with 13 bases between them.

This clonotype was counted at least ten times. The chain recombines TRBV29-1 with TRBJ1-1; D gene ambiguous. The CDR3 spans 14 residues. CDR1 is SQVTM and CDR2 is ANQGSEA in the germline V gene. V was pared by 5 bases and J by 2 bases, with 15 bases between. The chain's CDR3 is CSVKVAATNTEAFF. Here the CDR3 DNA reads TGCAGCGTTAAGGTGGCAGCAACAAACACTGAAGCTTTCTTT.

This clonotype showed up many times. The CDR3 DNA reads as TGCGCCAGCAGCTGGCGCGGGGGGGAGGCCAAAAACATTCAGTACTTC. It is translated as CASSWRGGEAKNIQYF. V and J are TRBV5-1 and TRBJ2-4; 9 nucleotides align to TRBD2. Looked up from germline, CDR1 is SGHRS and CDR2 is YFSETQ. Germline trimming cut 3 bases from V and 1 base from J; bases unmatched to any gene: 5. The CDR3 is 16 residues long.

Many counts were recorded for this clonotype. The chain links TRBV10-3 to TRBJ2-7; 10 bases are a match to TRBD1. The CDR3 has 15 residues. V was pared by 4 bases and J by 6 bases, with 9 bases of the junction left unmatched. The germline V gene has CDR1 ENHRY and CDR2 SYGVKD. The DNA for the CDR3 is TGTGCCATCAGTGGGATTGGACAGGGGGGTGCCGAGCAGTACTTC. This gives the protein CAISGIGQGGAEQYF.